Many counts were recorded for the clone carrying this TCR beta chain. Its antigen is undetermined. These data come from a study of beta chain features in type 1 diabetes. Study-wide results and caveats: Shorter TCRB CDR3s, moderately but significantly so, marked every one of the four CD4+ subsets in Type 1 diabetes patients. In cDNA sequencing, cells with high TCR expression could be over-represented.

Every bit of the isolated RNA underwent reverse transcription, so sequencing read expressed TCRB transcripts. Sequencing was performed with immunoSEQ multiplex PCR; in TCRdb, only in-frame clones are kept and a portion is missing. The sample records approximately 150,000 clones, approximately 13% being singletons. Germline V gene data show CDR1 as GTSNPN and CDR2 as SVGIG (reference sequence). Trimming removed 2 bases from V and 4 bases from J, with 8 bases in between. There are 12 residues in the CDR3. The rearrangement joins TRBV30 to TRBJ1-1; D is unresolved. Source material: central memory CD4+ T cells from blood. The source is a man between 18 and 35 years old with type 1 diabetes. The DNA of the CDR3 is TGTGCCTGGAGTCTTCTACTCACTGAAGCTTTCTTT. It translates to CAWSLLLTEAFF.